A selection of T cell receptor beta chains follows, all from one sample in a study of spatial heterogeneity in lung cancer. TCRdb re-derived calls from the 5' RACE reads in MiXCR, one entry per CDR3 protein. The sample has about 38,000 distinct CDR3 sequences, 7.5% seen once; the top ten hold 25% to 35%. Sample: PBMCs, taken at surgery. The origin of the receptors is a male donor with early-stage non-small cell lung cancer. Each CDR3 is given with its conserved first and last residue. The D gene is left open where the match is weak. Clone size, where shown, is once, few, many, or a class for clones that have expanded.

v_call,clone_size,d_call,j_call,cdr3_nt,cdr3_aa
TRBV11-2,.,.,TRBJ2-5,TGTGCCAGCAGCGGTGGGGGAGACCAGTACTTC,CASSGGGDQYF
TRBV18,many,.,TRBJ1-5,TGTGCCAGCTCACCGAATTCGGGAGGGCAGCCCCAGCATTTT,CASSPNSGGQPQHF
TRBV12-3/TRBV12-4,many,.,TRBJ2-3,TGTGCCAGCAGTTCCAAAACGGGGCTCACGAATACGCAGTATTTT,CASSSKTGLTNTQYF
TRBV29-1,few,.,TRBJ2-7,TGCAGCGTTGATTCCGGGTTCGGCTACGAGCAGTACTTC,CSVDSGFGYEQYF
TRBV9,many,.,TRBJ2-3,TGTGCCAGCAGCCCTCGTCGGGACACCTTCACAGATACGCAGTATTTT,CASSPRRDTFTDTQYF
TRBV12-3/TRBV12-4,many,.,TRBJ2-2,TGTGCCAGCAGTTTCCGGGCCCCTGGTTCCGGGGAGCTGTTTTTT,CASSFRAPGSGELFF
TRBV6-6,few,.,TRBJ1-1,TGTGCCAGCAGTTACCTCGCAGGAGGGGACACTGAAGCTTTCTTT,CASSYLAGGDTEAFF
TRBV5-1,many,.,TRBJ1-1,TGCGCCAGCAGCTTGACCCCACAGGGTCGGACTGAAGCTTTCTTT,CASSLTPQGRTEAFF
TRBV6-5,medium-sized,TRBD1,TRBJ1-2,TGTGCCAGCAGTCAATCGACAGGGGGCTGGGTTGGCTACACCTTC,CASSQSTGGWVGYTF
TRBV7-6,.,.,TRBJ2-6,TGTGCCAGCAGCTCGGTGGGGGGCGCCGGGGCCAACGTCCTGACTTTC,CASSSVGGAGANVLTF
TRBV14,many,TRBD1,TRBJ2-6,TGTGCCAGCAGCCACTGGGACAGGAGATCTGGGGCCAACGTCCTGACTTTC,CASSHWDRRSGANVLTF
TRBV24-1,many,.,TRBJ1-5,TGTGCCACCAGTGATCCCCGACAAAATCAGCCCCAGCATTTT,CATSDPRQNQPQHF
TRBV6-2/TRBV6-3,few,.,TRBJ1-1,TGTGCCAGCAGCAACAGCCGGGGTTATAACACTGAAGCTTTCTTT,CASSNSRGYNTEAFF
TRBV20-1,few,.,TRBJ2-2,TGCAGTGCGCCCCGAAACACCGGGGAGCTGTTTTTT,CSAPRNTGELFF
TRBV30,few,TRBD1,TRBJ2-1,TGTGCCTGGAGTTTCGGACAGGGCTCCTACAATGAGCAGTTCTTC,CAWSFGQGSYNEQFF
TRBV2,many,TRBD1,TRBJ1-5,TGTGCCAGCAGCCAATTACAGGGGTTCGGTCAGCCCCAGCATTTT,CASSQLQGFGQPQHF
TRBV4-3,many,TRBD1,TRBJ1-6,TGCGCCAGCAGCCAAGATGGGGGACAGAGCTCCTATAATTCACCCCTCCACTTT,CASSQDGGQSSYNSPLHF
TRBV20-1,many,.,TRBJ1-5,TGCAGTGCTTTTCGTCCGGGACAAACCCAGCATTTT,CSAFRPGQTQHF
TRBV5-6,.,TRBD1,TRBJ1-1,TGTGCCAGCAGCGCGTATTCCGGGACAGTCGTTATGAACACTGAAGCTTTCTTT,CASSAYSGTVVMNTEAFF
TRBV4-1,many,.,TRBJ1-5,TGCGCCAGCAGCCAAGAAACAGGAAATCAGCCCCAGCATTTT,CASSQETGNQPQHF
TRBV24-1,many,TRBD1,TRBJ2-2,TGTGCCACCAGTGAACAGGGGCCCGGGGAGCTGTTTTTT,CATSEQGPGELFF
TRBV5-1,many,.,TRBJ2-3,TGCGCCAGCAGCAGGCAGGCTAGCACAGATACGCAGTATTTT,CASSRQASTDTQYF
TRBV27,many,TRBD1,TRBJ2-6,TGTGCCAGCAGTTTGGGACAGGGGGCTGGCGGGGCCAACGTCCTGACTTTC,CASSLGQGAGGANVLTF
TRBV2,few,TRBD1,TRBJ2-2,TGTGCCAGCAGTGGTAACAGGGGAACCGGGGAGCTGTTTTTT,CASSGNRGTGELFF
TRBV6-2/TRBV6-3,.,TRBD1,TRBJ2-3,TGTGCCAGCAGCACCGGGATAGGGGGCCGGGGTAGCACAGATACGCAGTATTTT,CASSTGIGGRGSTDTQYF
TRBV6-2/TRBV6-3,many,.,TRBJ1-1,TGTGCCAGCAGACCTCGGGGCACTGAAGCTTTCTTT,CASRPRGTEAFF
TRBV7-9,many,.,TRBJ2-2,TGTGCCAGCAGCTTAGCCGGGATTGGCGGGGAGCTGTTTTTT,CASSLAGIGGELFF
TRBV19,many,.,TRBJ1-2,TGTGCCAGTAGTATTGGACTCCCGGGTCCCAATACAGTCTATGGCTACACCTTC,CASSIGLPGPNTVYGYTF
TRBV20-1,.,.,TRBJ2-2,TGCAGTGCTAGAGGGTCCTTTGGGACCGGGGAGCTGTTTTTT,CSARGSFGTGELFF
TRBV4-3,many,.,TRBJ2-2,TGCGCCAGCAGCCAAGGACCACTAACCGGGGAGCTGTTTTTT,CASSQGPLTGELFF
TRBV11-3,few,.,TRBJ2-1,TGTGCCAGCAGCTTCGACGGCTCCTACAATGAGCAGTTCTTC,CASSFDGSYNEQFF
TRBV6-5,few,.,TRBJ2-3,TGTGCCAGCAGTTACTCTGGAACTTCCACAGATACGCAGTATTTT,CASSYSGTSTDTQYF
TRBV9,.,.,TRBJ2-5,TGTGCCAGCAGCGTAGAGGGGGAGACCCAGTACTTC,CASSVEGETQYF
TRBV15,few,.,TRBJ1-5,TGTGCCACCAGCAGGAATCGCCCAGGGGAAGGACTATATAGCAATCAGCCCCAGCATTTT,CATSRNRPGEGLYSNQPQHF
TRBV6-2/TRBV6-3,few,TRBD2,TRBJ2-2,TGTGCCAGCAGTTACTCAAAAGCTAGCGGTGTGAACACCGGGGAGCTGTTTTTT,CASSYSKASGVNTGELFF
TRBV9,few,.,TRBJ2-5,TGTGCCAGCAGTAGAGGGCAGACCCAAGAGACCCAGTACTTC,CASSRGQTQETQYF
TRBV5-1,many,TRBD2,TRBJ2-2,TGCGCCAGCAGCTTGTACAGCGGGAGGGGTACCGGGGAGCTGTTTTTT,CASSLYSGRGTGELFF
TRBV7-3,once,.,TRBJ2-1,TGTGCCAGCAGCCCAGACCCTGTCCAAGGGAATGAGCAGCTCTTC,CASSPDPVQGNEQLF
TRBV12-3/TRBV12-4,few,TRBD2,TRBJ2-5,TGTGCCAGCAGCCCCGGACTAGCGGGGGCCCAAGAGACCCAGTACTTC,CASSPGLAGAQETQYF
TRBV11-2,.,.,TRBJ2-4,TGTGCCAGCAGCACCCGACAGGGAGGCAAAAACATTCAGTACTTC,CASSTRQGGKNIQYF